The T cell receptor (beta chain) described here comes from a study of regulatory T cells in long-lasting Graves disease. Sequencing libraries for TCR beta were prepared with iRepertoire HTBI primers and Arm-PCR of CDR3 regions. Each CDR3 protein gets one entry after TCRdb re-called the multiplex PCR reads with MiXCR. Of approximately 400,000 distinct CDR3 sequences in the sample, about 10% were seen once. The time point here: newly diagnosed GD, antithyroid drugs for less than 3 months. PBMC RNA served as the TCR library source. Trimming cost V 6 bases and J 1 base; bases outside gene matches: 10. The CDR3 runs to 16 residues. The germline gives CDR1 MNHEY, CDR2 SVGEGT. This clonotype has ten or more counts. This same sample was also taken into another study, of T cells in Graves' hyperthyroidism and ophthalmopathy.

The source material was peripheral blood mononuclear cells (PBMCs), sampled at new diagnosis, from a patient treated with antithyroid drugs. This chain joins TRBV6-2 or TRBV6-3 and TRBJ1-1, with 8 bases matching TRBD1. The clonotype originates from a woman aged 18-29 years with Graves disease. DNA of the CDR3: TGTGCCAGCAGCTCACAGGGGGTCGAATCGAACACTGAAGCTTTCTTT. It codes for CASSSQGVESNTEAFF.